The rows below give T cell receptor beta chains drawn from one sample of a study of Ad26.COV2.S vaccination and SARS-CoV-2 variants. Clones were read by immunoSEQ multiplex PCR, and TCRdb kept only the in-frame ones, dropping some. The sample lists about 390,000 clones; approximately 90% were seen once. This material consisted of peripheral blood, taken in a trial of Ad26.COV2.S vaccine versus placebo. Every receptor here comes from a person aged 18-60 years who received the Ad26.COV2.S COVID-19 vaccine or a placebo. Both conserved end residues are part of each CDR3. A D gene is named only where the DNA matches it firmly. The size field is filled for only some rows; it gives once, few, many or a size class.

TRBJ2-7 | TRBD1 | . | TRBV4-1 | CASSQGQGAYEQYF | TGCGCCAGCAGCCAAGGGCAGGGGGCCTACGAGCAGTACTTC
TRBJ1-2 | . | . | TRBV2 | CASSDDGGYTF | TGTGCCAGCAGTGATGATGGAGGCTACACCTTC
TRBJ1-6 | . | . | TRBV3-1/TRBV3-2 | CASSQVQGLYSPLHF | TGTGCCAGCAGCCAAGTTCAGGGGCTTTATTCACCCCTCCACTTT
TRBJ2-1 | TRBD1 | . | TRBV10-3 | CAISEPGTGGEQFF | TGTGCCATCAGTGAGCCCGGGACAGGGGGTGAGCAGTTCTTC
TRBJ1-5 | . | . | TRBV21-1 | CASRDEGQPQHF | TGTGCCAGCAGGGACGAGGGACAGCCCCAGCATTTT
TRBJ2-3 | TRBD2 | . | TRBV4-1 | CASSQALAGVSSTDTQYF | TGCGCCAGCAGCCAAGCACTAGCGGGGGTGTCGAGCACAGATACGCAGTATTTT
TRBJ1-2 | . | few | TRBV9 | CASSVEENYGYTF | TGTGCCAGCAGCGTAGAAGAAAACTATGGCTACACCTTC
TRBJ1-5 | . | . | TRBV6-1 | CASSEWAGNQPQHF | TGTGCCAGCAGTGAATGGGCAGGCAATCAGCCCCAGCATTTT
TRBJ2-1 | . | . | TRBV18 | CASSPGSFGQFF | TGTGCCAGCTCACCGGGCTCCTTCGGGCAGTTCTTC
TRBJ2-5 | TRBD2 | . | TRBV19 | CASRLAGGGGETQYF | TGTGCCAGTAGGTTGGCGGGGGGCGGAGGAGAGACCCAGTACTTC
TRBJ2-2 | . | . | TRBV7-2 | CASSHWTVTGELFF | TGTGCCAGCAGCCATTGGACAGTTACCGGGGAGCTGTTTTTT
TRBJ1-6 | . | . | TRBV7-9 | CASSLEAGPLHF | TGTGCCAGCAGCTTAGAGGCAGGGCCCCTCCACTTT
TRBJ2-3 | . | . | TRBV10-1 | CASSLVRTEAQYF | TGCGCCAGCAGCCTTGTGCGGACGGAGGCGCAGTATTTT
TRBJ2-3 | . | . | TRBV5-5 | CASSLEGSADTQYF | TGTGCCAGCAGCTTGGAAGGGTCGGCGGATACGCAGTATTTT
TRBJ1-3 | TRBD1 | . | TRBV18 | CASSHDRASGNTIYF | TGTGCCAGCTCACATGACAGGGCCTCTGGAAACACCATATATTTT
TRBJ1-2 | . | . | TRBV19 | CASSNVDRLGTGYTF | TGTGCCAGTAGTAACGTGGACCGGTTAGGGACTGGCTACACCTTC
TRBJ2-2 | . | . | TRBV27 | CASSLVDSVTGELFF | TGTGCCAGCAGTCTAGTGGACAGTGTGACCGGGGAGCTGTTTTTT
TRBJ1-6 | . | . | TRBV6-1 | CASSEGYNSPLHF | TGTGCCAGCAGTGAGGGGTATAATTCACCCCTCCACTTT
TRBJ1-1 | . | . | TRBV9 | CASSVGRGANTEAFF | TGTGCCAGCAGCGTAGGTAGGGGCGCGAACACTGAAGCTTTCTTT
TRBJ1-1 | . | . | TRBV20-1 | CSASSRVTEAFF | TGCAGTGCTAGTTCACGGGTAACTGAAGCTTTCTTT
TRBJ1-5 | . | . | TRBV6-5 | CASRGLGTQHF | TGTGCCAGCAGGGGCCTTGGGACCCAGCATTTT
TRBJ1-1 | . | . | TRBV18 | CASSPQGSTEAFF | TGTGCCAGCTCACCACAAGGTTCCACTGAAGCTTTCTTT
TRBJ1-6 | . | once | TRBV6-5 | CASSWAGNSPLHF | TGTGCCAGCAGTTGGGCGGGGAATTCACCCCTCCACTTT
TRBJ2-4 | TRBD1 | . | TRBV19 | CASSGDRGNIQYF | TGTGCCAGTAGCGGGGACAGGGGGAACATTCAGTACTTC
TRBJ2-7 | TRBD2 | . | TRBV3-1/TRBV3-2 | CASSQFSGGLGEQYF | TGTGCCAGCAGCCAATTTAGCGGGGGACTCGGCGAGCAGTACTTC
TRBJ1-5 | . | . | TRBV7-8 | CASSLPRTGQPQHF | TGTGCCAGCAGCTTACCTAGGACGGGTCAGCCCCAGCATTTT
TRBJ1-6 | . | . | TRBV27 | CASSLYASSNSYNSPLHF | TGTGCCAGCAGTTTGTACGCCAGCTCCAACTCCTATAATTCACCCCTCCACTTT
TRBJ1-1 | . | . | TRBV18 | CASSPLSVGTEAFF | TGTGCCAGCTCACCACTGTCAGTTGGCACTGAAGCTTTCTTT
TRBJ1-2 | . | few | TRBV11-2 | CASSLGAGRGYTF | TGTGCCAGCAGCTTAGGGGCAGGTCGGGGCTACACCTTC
TRBJ2-6 | . | . | TRBV6-1 | CASSEDSTGANVLTF | TGTGCCAGCAGTGAGGACAGTACTGGGGCCAACGTCCTGACTTTC
TRBJ2-1 | . | . | TRBV4-2 | CASSQGDQVRNEQFF | TGTGCCAGCAGCCAGGGAGACCAGGTACGCAATGAGCAGTTCTTC
TRBJ1-1 | . | . | TRBV19 | CASSIVDGAGTEAFF | TGTGCCAGTAGTATAGTGGATGGGGCGGGCACTGAAGCTTTCTTT
TRBJ2-7 | . | many | TRBV6-5 | CASGPPEYGSHF | TGTGCCAGCGGTCCCCCCGAGTATGGGAGCCACTTC
TRBJ1-2 | . | once | TRBV7-2 | CASSLHRAGYTF | TGTGCCAGCAGCCTACACAGGGCTGGCTACACCTTC